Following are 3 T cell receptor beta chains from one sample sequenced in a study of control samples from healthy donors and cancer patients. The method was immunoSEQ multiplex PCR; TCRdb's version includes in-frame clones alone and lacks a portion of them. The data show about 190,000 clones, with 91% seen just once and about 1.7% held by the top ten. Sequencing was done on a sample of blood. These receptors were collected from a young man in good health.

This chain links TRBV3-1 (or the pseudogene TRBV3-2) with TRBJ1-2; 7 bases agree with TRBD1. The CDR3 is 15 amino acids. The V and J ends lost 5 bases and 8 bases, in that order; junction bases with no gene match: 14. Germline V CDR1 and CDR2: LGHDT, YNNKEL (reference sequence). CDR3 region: CASSTLGSQGGGYTF. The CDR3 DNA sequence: TGTGCCAGCAGCACCTTGGGATCCCAGGGGGGCGGCTACACCTTC.

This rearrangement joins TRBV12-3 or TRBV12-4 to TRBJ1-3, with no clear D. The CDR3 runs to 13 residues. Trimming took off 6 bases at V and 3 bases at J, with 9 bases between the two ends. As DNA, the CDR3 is TGTGCCAGCAGGGTGACCGTTGGAAACACCATATATTTT. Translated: CASRVTVGNTIYF.

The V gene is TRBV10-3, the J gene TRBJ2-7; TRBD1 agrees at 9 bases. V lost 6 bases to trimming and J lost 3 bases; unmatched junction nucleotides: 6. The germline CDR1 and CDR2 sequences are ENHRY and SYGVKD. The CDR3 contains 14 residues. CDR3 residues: CAIRIGTGSYEQYF. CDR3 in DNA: TGTGCCATCAGAATCGGGACAGGGAGCTACGAGCAGTACTTC.